The 23 T cell receptor delta chains given below trace back to one sample, sequenced in a study of gamma-delta T cells after stem cell transplantation. TCRdb made new clone calls on the RT-PCR reads using CATT. The sample holds about 1,500 delta-chain clones; more than 1.5% are singletons and the top ten take under 80%. Sequencing was done on a sample of gamma-delta T cells. The receptors shown here come from a human donor. It is not recorded whose cells these are; they may come from a transplant donor.

This clone showed up just a few times. A far larger clone lies a single base away; this is likely a read error. V is TRDV2 and J is TRDJ1, with D possibly matching TRDD3 (5 bases). V lost 3 bases to trimming and J lost 0 bases, with 16 bases between them. The germline V gene has CDR1 GEAIGNYY and CDR2 EKD. This CDR3 contains 16 residues. This CDR3 is CACDALPGAYTDKLIF. CDR3 nucleotide sequence: TGTGCCTGTGACGCTTTACCGGGGGCGTACACCGATAAACTCATCTTT.

This clone turned up a few times. This may be a read error: a much more frequent sequence differs by one nucleotide. V is TRDV2 and J is TRDJ1; 7 bases are shared with TRDD3. Germline CDR1 reads GEAIGNYY; CDR2 reads EKD. This CDR3 has 18 amino acids. The CDR3 DNA is TGTGCCTCCACGGTGGGTACTGGGGACCCCGATGACACCGATAAACTCACCTTT. Its protein product is CASTVGTGDPDDTDKLTF.

This clone was seen only a few times. The rearrangement links TRDV2 to TRDJ1; TRDD3 agrees at 10 bases. V shed 0 bases, J shed 3 bases, and the junction held 6 bases outside the gene matches. There are 16 residues in the CDR3. Germline CDR1 GEAIGNYY, CDR2 EKD. DNA for the CDR3: TGTGCCTGTGACACCGTGATACTGGGGGATCCCGATAAACTCATCTTT. This encodes CACDTVILGDPDKLIF.

Relative to its sample, this clone is medium-sized (0.01 to 0.1%). Only one base separates this from a far larger clonotype, so it likely reflects a read error. The chain employs TRDV3 and TRDJ1; 7 bases match TRDD3. The CDR3 is 21 residues long. The junction had 30 bases not matched to a gene; V was cut back by 4 bases and J by 1 base. In germline, CDR1 is TVYSNPD, CDR2 GDNSRS (reference sequence). The DNA for the CDR3 is TGTGCCTCCACCCCCTCCGAGGTACCGGGGGATCTTCGGGTGGGCACCGATAAACTCATCTTT. This sequence encodes CASTPSEVPGDLRVGTDKLIF.

This clone was seen a handful of times. TCRdb assigns this DNA the protein of a much larger clone, which departs from its translation at residue 14; this likely reflects a read error, and the protein shown comes from translating the DNA. The chain combines TRDV2 with TRDJ1, with TRDD3 matching over 7 bases. The CDR3 loop spans 20 amino acids. The germline CDR1 and CDR2 sequences are GEAIGNYY and EKD. V dropped 0 bases and J dropped 2; count of bases not matched to a gene: 20. CDR3 coding DNA: TGTGCCTGTGACACCGTAGGGGGATCCCACAAACTCTTCGCGACCGATAAACTCATCTTT. Residues: CACDTVGGSHKLFATDKLIF.

As to this clone: With a much larger clone just one base away, this may be a read error. This chain joins TRDV2 and TRDJ1, with 10 bases that match TRDD3. V trimming: 2 bases; J trimming: 2 bases; junction bases outside the gene matches: 7. This CDR3 contains 16 residues. Germline assignment: CDR1 GEAIGNYY and CDR2 EKD. CDR3 sequence: CACDSLGDMGTDKLIF. In DNA form, the CDR3 reads TGTGCCTGTGACAGTCTGGGGGATATGGGGACCGATAAACTCATCTTT.

This clone has only a few counts. A far more abundant clone sits one base away, making this likely a read error. Other DNA sequences in this specimen translate into the identical CDR3. The V and J genes are TRDV2 and TRDJ1, with 8 bases identical to TRDD3. The length of the CDR3 is 18 residues. Germline V gene lookup returns CDR1 GEAIGNYY and CDR2 EKD. The CDR3 is CACDTVSGGLRYTDKLIF. The CDR3 region has the DNA TGTGCCTGTGACACCGTGTCTGGGGGACTACGGTACACCGATAAGCTCATCTTT.

The table lists this clone with a few counts. TCRdb shows a much larger clone's protein in place of this DNA's translation, and the two differ at residue 13, likely through a read error; the protein shown is translated from the DNA. This rearrangement joins TRDV2 to TRDJ3; 10 bases fit TRDD3. Trimming at V came to 0 bases and at J to 5 bases, leaving 12 bases not matched to a gene. Germline V gene data show CDR1 as GEAIGNYY and CDR2 as EKD. The CDR3 totals 20 residues. DNA for the CDR3: TGTGCCTGTGACACCGGGACTGGGGGATTCCCTTCCCGGGACACCCGACAGATGTTTTTC. Residues: CACDTGTGGFPSRDTRQMFF.

Remarks on this clone: A far more abundant clone sits one base away, making this likely a read error. The sample contains more than one DNA sequence encoding this CDR3. The chain uses TRDV2 and TRDJ1; TRDD3 matches at 13 bases. The germline V gene encodes CDR1 GEAIGNYY and CDR2 EKD. V trimming: 4 bases; J trimming: 2 bases; junction bases outside the gene matches: 9. The length of the CDR3 is 17 residues. The CDR3 nucleotides are TGTGCCTGTGATCCACTACTGGGGGATACGCGAACCGATAAACTCATCTTT. Translating gives CACDPLLGDTRTDKLIF.

Turning to this clone: TCRdb shows a much larger clone's protein in place of this DNA's translation, and the two differ at residue 15, likely through a read error; the protein shown is translated from the DNA. The chain combines TRDV2 with TRDJ1; 12 positions agree with TRDD3. Germline loops: CDR1 GEAIGNYY, CDR2 EKD. This CDR3 spans 19 amino acids. Written as DNA, the CDR3 is TGTGCCTGTGACACACTATATGCTGGGGGATACGAAAACACCGAGAAACTCATCTTT. Translated, it gives CACDTLYAGGYENTEKLIF.

This clone has only a few counts. A read error likely explains why the TCRdb protein, taken from a much larger clone, differs from this DNA's translation at residue 13; the protein shown is translated from the DNA. The chain employs TRDV3 and TRDJ1, with TRDD3 matching 10 bases. V gave up 4 bases and J gave up 5 bases; unmatched junction bases: 31. Germline assignment: CDR1 TVYSNPD and CDR2 GDNSRS (reference sequence). The CDR3 has 21 residues. Written as DNA, the CDR3 is TGTGCCTCCACCCCCTCCGAGGTACTGGGGGATCTTCAGGTGGGCACTGATAAACTCATCTTT. Its protein product is CASTPSEVLGDLQVGTDKLIF.

For this clone: TCRdb's protein for this DNA is that of a much larger clone and differs from the translation at residue 13, likely a read error; the protein shown is the DNA translation. The CDR3 bases are TGTGCCTGTGACACCGTGTCTGGGGGACTACGGTACGCCGATAAACTCATCTTT. Protein: CACDTVSGGLRYADKLIF. The V gene is TRDV2, the J gene TRDJ1, with 8 bases matching TRDD3. The ends lost 0 bases at V and 3 bases at J; junction bases unmatched: 14. Per the germline V gene, CDR1 is GEAIGNYY and CDR2 is EKD. The CDR3 loop spans 18 amino acids.

This clone came up a few times. This is likely an artifact of a read error, given a far larger clone one base away. The chain combines TRDV2 with TRDJ1; 7 bases fit TRDD3. Germline CDR1 and CDR2: GEAIGNYY and EKD. The CDR3 extends over 18 amino acids. The CDR3 DNA sequence: TGTGCCCGTGACACTTTACGGTGGGGGACCGCCGACACCGATAAACTCATCTTT. Its translation: CARDTLRWGTADTDKLIF.

The table lists this clone with a few counts. This may come from a read error, since a much larger clone is one base off. In the same sample, other DNA sequences code for this CDR3. The chain carries TRDV1 and TRDJ1; 8 nucleotides match TRDD3. Germline lookup yields CDR1 TSWWSYY and CDR2 QGS. The CDR3 is made up of 28 amino acids. V shed 4 bases and J 6 bases; nucleotides not matched to a gene: 49. CDR3 bases: TGTGCTCTTGGGGCTGAGTCCTCTCGTCGACCGTCCGTTGGAACGTTCCTCGCAGGGATACGCACCTTTCATAAACTCATCTTT. This gives the protein CALGAESSRRPSVGTFLAGIRTFHKLIF.

This clone has a handful of counts. A single base is all that separates this from a far larger clone, so a read error is likely. The chain carries TRDV2 and TRDJ1, with TRDD3 as a possible D gene (5 bases). The CDR3 is 16 amino acids. In germline, CDR1 is GEAIGNYY, CDR2 EKD. The CDR3 nucleotides are TGTGCCTGTGGCACCCTAGAGGGATCAACAACCGATAAACTCATCTTT. It translates to CACGTLEGSTTDKLIF.

The table lists this clone with a few counts. A far larger clone lies a single base away; this is likely a read error. Distinct nucleotide sequences in the sample also encode this CDR3. The gene calls are TRDV2 and TRDJ3, with 7 bases identical to TRDD3. Germline V gives CDR1 GEAIGNYY, CDR2 EKD. CDR3 length: 18 amino acids. CDR3 region: CACDTGGFHSWDTRQMFF. The CDR3, as DNA: TGTGCCTGTGACACGGGGGGATTCCACTCCTGGGACACCCGGCAGATGTTTTTC.

In regard to this clone: Given a far larger clone just one base away, this is likely a sequencing read error. J is TRDJ1 and V is TRDV2; D is unresolved. Trimming took off 6 bases at V and 0 bases at J, with 13 bases between the two ends. This CDR3 region has 14 residues. CDR1 is GEAIGNYY and CDR2 is EKD in the germline V gene. CDR3 DNA sequence: TGTGCCTGTCACGCCATAACCCACACCGATAAACTCATCTTT. It specifies CACHAITHTDKLIF.

This clone has a count of ten or more. A clone one base away is much larger, so this may be a read error. CDR3 DNA: TGTGCCTGTGACACTTTACTGGGGGACACCGATAAACTCACCTTT. The encoded protein is CACDTLLGDTDKLTF. V gene TRDV2 combines with J gene TRDJ1; 9 nucleotides match TRDD3. Germline CDR1 and CDR2: GEAIGNYY and EKD. This CDR3 has 15 amino acids.

As for this clone: TCRdb shows a much larger clone's protein in place of this DNA's translation, and the two differ at residue 12, likely through a read error; the protein shown is translated from the DNA. V is TRDV2 and J is TRDJ1; 8 positions match TRDD3. CDR3 length: 16 amino acids. Germline assignment: CDR1 GEAIGNYY and CDR2 EKD. Written as DNA, the CDR3 is TGTGCCTGTGATCTCCTGGGGGACGAGTACACCGAGAAACTCATCTTT. This encodes CACDLLGDEYTEKLIF.

The V and J genes are TRDV1 and TRDJ1, with D maybe TRDD3 (9 bases). Germline V lookup: CDR1 TSWWSYY, CDR2 QGS. V lost 5 bases to trimming and J lost 0 bases, with 28 bases between them. The CDR3 extends over 20 amino acids. The CDR3: CALGTPFLILGDGYTDKLIF. The CDR3 DNA follows: TGTGCTCTTGGGACCCCCTTCCTAATACTGGGGGACGGGTACACCGATAAACTCATCTTT.

Of note for this clone: The protein that TCRdb holds for this DNA derives from a much larger clone and differs from the translated DNA at residue 12, which likely indicates a read error; the protein shown here is translated from the DNA. V is TRDV1 and J is TRDJ2, with 9 bases identical to TRDD2. Looked up from germline, CDR1 is TSWWSYY and CDR2 is QGS. V lost 1 base to trimming and J lost 4 bases; unmatched junction nucleotides: 19. There are 21 residues in the CDR3. CDR3 protein: CALGEPFLPTSAGERTAQLFF. CDR3 in DNA: TGTGCTCTTGGGGAACCATTCCTTCCTACGTCGGCGGGGGAAAGGACAGCACAACTCTTCTTT.

This clone has only a few counts. TCRdb records a much larger clone's protein for this DNA, with a difference at residue 12 that likely arises from a read error; the protein given is the translation of the DNA. The sample carries other DNA sequences with the same CDR3. The rearrangement uses TRDV2 and TRDJ1; a possible D gene is TRDD3 (6 bases). Germline CDR1 and CDR2: GEAIGNYY and EKD. Trimming took off 0 bases at V and 3 bases at J, with 19 bases between the two ends. The CDR3 has 17 amino acids. Here the CDR3 reads CACDTVVGGEYADKLIF. The CDR3 nucleotides are TGTGCCTGTGACACCGTTGTCGGGGGAGAGTACGCCGATAAACTCATCTTT.

The table lists this clone with a few counts. A far bigger clonotype differs at one base, so this is likely a read error. Different DNA sequences within this sample yield the same CDR3. The chain recombines TRDV2 with TRDJ1; D is possibly TRDD3 (6 bases). This CDR3 is built from 19 residues. Germline V CDR1 and CDR2: GEAIGNYY, EKD. The CDR3 coding sequence is TGTGCTTGTGACACCATGGGAACAACGGGGGGAACCATTACCGATAAACTCATCTTT. Translated, it gives CACDTMGTTGGTITDKLIF.